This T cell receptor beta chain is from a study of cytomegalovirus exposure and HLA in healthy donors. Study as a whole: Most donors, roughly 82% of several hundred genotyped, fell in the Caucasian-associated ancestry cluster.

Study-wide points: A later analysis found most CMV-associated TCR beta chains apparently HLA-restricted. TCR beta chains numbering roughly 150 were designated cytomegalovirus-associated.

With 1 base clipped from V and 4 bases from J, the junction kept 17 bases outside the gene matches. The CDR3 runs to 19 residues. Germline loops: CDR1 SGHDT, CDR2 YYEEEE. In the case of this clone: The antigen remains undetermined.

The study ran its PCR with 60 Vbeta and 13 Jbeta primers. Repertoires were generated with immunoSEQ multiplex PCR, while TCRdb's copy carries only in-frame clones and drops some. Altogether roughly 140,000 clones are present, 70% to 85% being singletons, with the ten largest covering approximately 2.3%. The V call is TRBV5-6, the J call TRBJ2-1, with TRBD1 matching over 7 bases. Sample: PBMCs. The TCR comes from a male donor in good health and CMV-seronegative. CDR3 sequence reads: CASSLYGQASLVAYNEQFF. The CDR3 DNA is TGTGCCAGCAGCTTGTACGGACAGGCTAGCCTTGTAGCTTACAATGAGCAGTTCTTC. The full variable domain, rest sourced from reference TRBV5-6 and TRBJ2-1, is DAGVTQSPTHLIKTRGQQVTLRCSPKSGHDTVSWYQQALGQGPQFIFQYYEEEERQRGNFPDRFSGHQFPNYSSELNVNALLLGDSALYLCASSLYGQASLVAYNEQFFGPGTRLTVL.